A selection of T cell receptor beta chains follows, all from one sample in a study of blood T cell repertoires in COVID-19. Produced via immunoSEQ multiplex PCR; TCRdb's table is partial and in-frame only. This sample yields about 97,000 clones, of which around 87% are seen a single time; approximately 15% belongs to the top ten. Sequenced material: peripheral blood. The receptors shown here come from a human donor in a cohort sampled during active COVID-19. Each CDR3 is given with its conserved first and last residue. Fields, in order: CDR3 length, D gene, V gene, J gene, clone size, CDR3 DNA, CDR3 protein. The D gene is left open where the match is weak. Only part of the rows carry a size: once, few, many, or a class if the clone is expanded.

>15|TRBD1|TRBV5-1|TRBJ1-1|.
TGCGCCAGCAGCTTATCGGACAGGGGGCTGGCTGAAGCTTTCTTT
CASSLSDRGLAEAFF
>12|.|TRBV5-1|TRBJ2-1|once
TGCGCCAGCAGCATTCCTAGTAATGAGCAGTTCTTC
CASSIPSNEQFF
>14|.|TRBV2|TRBJ2-4|once
TGTGCCAGCAGTAGGACACAAGCCAAAAACATTCAGTACTTC
CASSRTQAKNIQYF
>14|TRBD1|TRBV28|TRBJ1-6|.
TGTGCCAGCAGTCAGGGGGACTATAATTCACCCCTCCACTTT
CASSQGDYNSPLHF
>12|TRBD1|TRBV6-5|TRBJ1-1|.
TGTGCCACCGGGACAGGGGGCACTGAAGCTTTCTTT
CATGTGGTEAFF
>14|TRBD1|TRBV29-1|TRBJ2-3|.
TGCAGCGTCCGAGTGACAGGGGTCACAGATACGCAGTATTTT
CSVRVTGVTDTQYF
>19|.|TRBV19|TRBJ1-2|.
TGTGCCAGTAGTATAGGAGCGCCAGGGGCAGGCGTCCCAATCCAAGGCTACACCTTC
CASSIGAPGAGVPIQGYTF
>14|TRBD1|TRBV6-6|TRBJ1-2|.
TGTGCCAGCAGTGATTCAGGGGGTGGCTATGGCTACACCTTC
CASSDSGGGYGYTF
>10|.|TRBV19|TRBJ1-6|.
TGTGCCAGTGAGAATTCACCCCTCCACTTT
CASENSPLHF
>17|.|TRBV19|TRBJ2-4|.
TGTGCCAGTAGTCACAGGGTCAAACTAGCGCCGGAAAACATTCAGTACTTC
CASSHRVKLAPENIQYF
>10|.|TRBV6-5|TRBJ2-3|.
TGTGCCAGCAGCAAAGATACGCAGTATTTT
CASSKDTQYF
>14|.|TRBV6-1|TRBJ1-2|few
TGTGCCAGCAGTGAAGCTCCAGGGTCCTATGGCTACACCTTC
CASSEAPGSYGYTF
>15|.|TRBV7-9|TRBJ2-7|few
TGTGCCAGCAGCTTAGGGGCCGGACTTCTCTACGAGCAGTACTTC
CASSLGAGLLYEQYF
>16|TRBD1|TRBV7-8|TRBJ2-7|.
TGTGCCAGCAGCCTCAAGACCCCAGGGGGATCCTACGAGCAGTACTTC
CASSLKTPGGSYEQYF
>12|.|TRBV7-8|TRBJ2-7|.
TGTGCCAGCAGCTTATCGGGTTTGGAGCAGTACTTC
CASSLSGLEQYF
>17|.|TRBV27|TRBJ2-1|.
TGTGCCAGCAGCAGTTCGGGAAGGGATTGGGTCTACAATGAGCAGTTCTTC
CASSSSGRDWVYNEQFF
>15|TRBD1|TRBV3-1/TRBV3-2|TRBJ1-5|.
TGTGCCAGCAGCCCGGGGACAGGGGGCAATCAGCCCCAGCATTTT
CASSPGTGGNQPQHF
>15|.|TRBV11-1|TRBJ2-5|.
TGTGCCAGCAGCCAGAGTGGGGCCAATTGGGGGACCCAGTACTTC
CASSQSGANWGTQYF
>16|.|TRBV20-1|TRBJ1-2|.
TGCAGTGCTAGTGGTGGGGTGCAGGAACTAGGCTATGGCTACACCTTC
CSASGGVQELGYGYTF
>16|TRBD2|TRBV30|TRBJ2-3|once
TGTGCCTGGAGTCCGGGACTAGCGGGATTCGGGGATACGCAGTATTTT
CAWSPGLAGFGDTQYF
>14|.|TRBV7-9|TRBJ2-3|.
TGTGCCAGCAGCTTCACAATGCGCACAGATACGCAGTATTTT
CASSFTMRTDTQYF
>15|TRBD1|TRBV19|TRBJ1-2|.
TGTGCCAGTAGTTTTTTTCCGGGACAGGTCTATGGCTACACCTTC
CASSFFPGQVYGYTF
>15|.|TRBV9|TRBJ1-1|.
TGTGCCAGCAGCGTAGCTGGACAGACCAACACTGAAGCTTTCTTT
CASSVAGQTNTEAFF
>14|.|TRBV11-1|TRBJ1-1|.
TGTGCCAGCAGCTTAGGAAGGAGGATCACTGAAGCTTTCTTT
CASSLGRRITEAFF
>11|.|TRBV2|TRBJ1-1|.
TGTGCCAGCAGCATCCAGGGTGAAGCTTTCTTT
CASSIQGEAFF
>15|TRBD1|TRBV27|TRBJ1-5|once
TGTGCCAGCAGTTCCGGGACAGGGGCCAATCAGCCCCAGCATTTT
CASSSGTGANQPQHF
>13|.|TRBV5-1|TRBJ2-7|once
TGCGCCAGCAGCTTGTTGCGGGACTACGAGCAGTACTTC
CASSLLRDYEQYF
>11|.|TRBV20-1|TRBJ2-5|.
TGCAGTGCTAGAACTTTAGAGACCCAGTACTTC
CSARTLETQYF
>15|TRBD1|TRBV5-1|TRBJ2-2|.
TGCGCCAGCAGCCCAGGGACAGGGGGCACCGGGGAGCTGTTTTTT
CASSPGTGGTGELFF
>15|.|TRBV4-3|TRBJ1-5|.
TGCGCCAGCAGCCAAGATCTGGGGCTCAATCAGCCCCAGCATTTT
CASSQDLGLNQPQHF
>15|.|TRBV19|TRBJ2-7|.
TGTGCCAGTAGTATACCGGGTTCGAAGGTCTACGAGCAGTACTTC
CASSIPGSKVYEQYF
>18|TRBD2|TRBV27|TRBJ2-3|.
TGTGCCAGCAGTCCCCTACCCGGGACTAGCGGGACCACAGATACGCAGTATTTT
CASSPLPGTSGTTDTQYF
>14|.|TRBV9|TRBJ2-5|.
TGTGCCAGCAGCTCAGCCCGGGAGAGGGAGACCCAGTACTTC
CASSSARERETQYF
>14|TRBD1|TRBV29-1|TRBJ2-1|once
TGCAGCGTTGAACCCGGGACAGGGGGCAATGAGCAGTTCTTC
CSVEPGTGGNEQFF
>14|.|TRBV5-4|TRBJ2-1|once
TGTGCCAGCAGCCACGGGGGGCCGGGCAATGAGCAGTTCTTC
CASSHGGPGNEQFF
>15|TRBD1|TRBV4-1|TRBJ1-5|.
TGCGCCAGCAGCCTACGACAGGGTCTCGGACAGCCCCAGCATTTT
CASSLRQGLGQPQHF
>17|TRBD1|TRBV27|TRBJ2-4|once
TGTGCCAGCAGGCGCTCAACAGGGGGTATGACCAAAAACATTCAGTACTTC
CASRRSTGGMTKNIQYF
>11|.|TRBV6-5|TRBJ2-7|once
TGTGCCAGCAGCCAGAACTACGAGCAGTACTTC
CASSQNYEQYF
>14|TRBD1|TRBV7-9|TRBJ2-4|.
TGTGCCAGCAGCTTATCGGCAGGGGGAAACATTCAGTACTTC
CASSLSAGGNIQYF
>13|.|TRBV4-3|TRBJ2-5|once
TGCGCCAGCAGCCAAGATTATTGGCAGACCCAGTACTTC
CASSQDYWQTQYF
>15|.|TRBV30|TRBJ1-5|.
TGTGCCTGGACGGTCGGGGGGGCGGTCAATCAGCCCCAGCATTTT
CAWTVGGAVNQPQHF
>15|.|TRBV21-1|TRBJ2-1|.
TGTGCCAGCAGCAAAGCGCGGGGAGGGTGGCTTGAGCAGTTCTTC
CASSKARGGWLEQFF
>17|TRBD1|TRBV5-1|TRBJ1-6|.
TGCGCCAGCAGCTTGAGGGGACAGGACCCATGGAATTCACCCCTCCACTTT
CASSLRGQDPWNSPLHF
>14|.|TRBV28|TRBJ1-5|.
TGTGCCAGCAGTCGCAGACAGAACAATCAGCCCCAGCATTTT
CASSRRQNNQPQHF
>15|TRBD2|TRBV13|TRBJ2-5|.
TGTGCCAGCAGCTTCGCTAGCGGGGGGAAAGAGACCCAGTACTTC
CASSFASGGKETQYF
>18|.|TRBV4-2|TRBJ2-2|.
TGTGCCAGCAGCCAAGCACTAGCCCACGTTTCGGGCACCGGGGAGCTGTTTTTT
CASSQALAHVSGTGELFF
>16|.|TRBV9|TRBJ2-3|.
TGTGCCAGCAGCGTAAGGGGGACTACCCTCACAGATACGCAGTATTTT
CASSVRGTTLTDTQYF
>14|.|TRBV27|TRBJ1-1|.
TGTGCCAGCAGTCCCGACGGGGGGCGAACTGAAGCTTTCTTT
CASSPDGGRTEAFF
>16|.|TRBV4-1|TRBJ1-1|.
TGCGCCAGCAGCCAAGATAAAGGGGAGGCAGACCGTGAAGCTTTCTTT
CASSQDKGEADREAFF
>13|.|TRBV27|TRBJ1-5|.
TGTGCCAGCAGTACCCGGAGAAATCAGCCCCAGCATTTT
CASSTRRNQPQHF
>14|.|TRBV7-9|TRBJ1-4|few
TGTGCCAGCAGCTTAAGTTCAGGACTCGAAAAACTGTTTTTT
CASSLSSGLEKLFF
>17|.|TRBV5-1|TRBJ1-2|.
TGCGCCAGCAAACCCCGGGTGGAGGTAGGAGAGAACTATGGCTACACCTTC
CASKPRVEVGENYGYTF
>18|.|TRBV5-1|TRBJ1-1|.
TGCGCCAGCAGCTTGTACGGTCCCAGAACGGGTAGTGGAACTGAAGCTTTCTTT
CASSLYGPRTGSGTEAFF
>15|TRBD1|TRBV28|TRBJ2-7|.
TGTGCCAGCAGTGGAGCCGGGACAGGGCCCTACGAGCAGTACTTC
CASSGAGTGPYEQYF
>16|.|TRBV19|TRBJ1-5|.
TGTGCCAGTAGTCCCGGACAGTTTTATAGCAATCAGCCCCAGCATTTT
CASSPGQFYSNQPQHF